This is a list of T cell receptor beta chains from one sample in a study of neoadjuvant anti-PD-1 for oral cavity cancer. The table came from immunoSEQ multiplex PCR; TCRdb's copy has only in-frame clones and leaves some out. Of about 14,000 clones listed, just over 70% are singletons. The sequencing used PBMCs, collected before nivolumab (anti-PD-1) treatment. The receptors derive from a person aged 40 to 85 with oral cavity squamous cell carcinoma. Both conserved end residues are part of each CDR3. D genes are given only for firm matches. Rows give clone size only sometimes, using once, few, many, or a class for an expanded clone.

v_call: TRBV19; d_call: -; j_call: TRBJ1-6; clone_size: -; cdr3_length: 15; cdr3_aa: CASSTTGTDNSPLHF; cdr3_nt: TGTGCCAGTAGTACCACCGGGACGGATAATTCACCCCTCCACTTT
v_call: TRBV9; d_call: TRBD1; j_call: TRBJ1-1; clone_size: few; cdr3_length: 17; cdr3_aa: CASSAPGTGDMNTEAFF; cdr3_nt: TGTGCCAGCAGCGCTCCCGGGACAGGGGACATGAACACTGAAGCTTTCTTT
v_call: TRBV4-1; d_call: -; j_call: TRBJ1-2; clone_size: -; cdr3_length: 14; cdr3_aa: CASSQVLRGDGYTF; cdr3_nt: TGCGCCAGCAGCCAAGTTCTAAGGGGGGACGGCTACACCTTC
v_call: TRBV7-9; d_call: -; j_call: TRBJ1-2; clone_size: -; cdr3_length: 14; cdr3_aa: CASSLWRGYYGYTF; cdr3_nt: TGTGCCAGCAGCTTATGGAGGGGTTACTATGGCTACACCTTC
v_call: TRBV6-5; d_call: -; j_call: TRBJ1-1; clone_size: few; cdr3_length: 15; cdr3_aa: CASSYWGTPNTEAFF; cdr3_nt: TGTGCCAGCAGTTATTGGGGCACCCCGAACACTGAAGCTTTCTTT
v_call: TRBV28; d_call: -; j_call: TRBJ2-5; clone_size: -; cdr3_length: 14; cdr3_aa: CASSPTGYRETQYF; cdr3_nt: TGTGCCAGCAGTCCCACAGGGTATCGAGAGACCCAGTACTTC
v_call: TRBV5-1; d_call: TRBD1; j_call: TRBJ1-2; clone_size: -; cdr3_length: 17; cdr3_aa: CASSLEARGQGVGGYTF; cdr3_nt: TGCGCCAGCAGCTTGGAAGCGCGGGGACAGGGCGTTGGTGGCTACACCTTC
v_call: TRBV11-1; d_call: -; j_call: TRBJ2-7; clone_size: -; cdr3_length: 14; cdr3_aa: CASSRGLPSYEQYF; cdr3_nt: TGTGCCAGCAGCAGGGGACTCCCCTCCTACGAGCAGTACTTC
v_call: TRBV7-9; d_call: -; j_call: TRBJ2-7; clone_size: -; cdr3_length: 11; cdr3_aa: CASRGLDEQYF; cdr3_nt: TGTGCCAGCAGGGGGCTGGACGAGCAGTACTTC
v_call: TRBV5-1; d_call: TRBD1; j_call: TRBJ2-5; clone_size: few; cdr3_length: 14; cdr3_aa: CASRKDRVRETQYF; cdr3_nt: TGCGCCAGCAGAAAAGACAGGGTTAGAGAGACCCAGTACTTC
v_call: TRBV4-1; d_call: TRBD1; j_call: TRBJ1-1; clone_size: -; cdr3_length: 15; cdr3_aa: CASSQFGQGNTEAFF; cdr3_nt: TGCGCCAGCAGCCAATTCGGACAGGGGAACACTGAAGCTTTCTTT
v_call: TRBV7-3; d_call: -; j_call: TRBJ1-1; clone_size: -; cdr3_length: 14; cdr3_aa: CASSSSGGHTEAFF; cdr3_nt: TGTGCCAGCAGCTCATCGGGGGGGCACACTGAAGCTTTCTTT
v_call: TRBV10-2; d_call: TRBD2; j_call: TRBJ2-1; clone_size: -; cdr3_length: 14; cdr3_aa: CASILAGKYNEQFF; cdr3_nt: TGCGCCAGTATCCTAGCGGGCAAATACAATGAGCAGTTCTTC
v_call: TRBV5-4; d_call: TRBD1; j_call: TRBJ1-2; clone_size: once; cdr3_length: 16; cdr3_aa: CASSAGQGERIGGYTF; cdr3_nt: TGTGCCAGCAGCGCGGGACAGGGAGAAAGAATTGGGGGCTACACCTTC
v_call: TRBV7-8; d_call: -; j_call: TRBJ2-1; clone_size: once; cdr3_length: 15; cdr3_aa: CASTHTRVSKNEQFF; cdr3_nt: TGTGCCAGCACGCACACTCGGGTATCCAAAAATGAGCAGTTCTTC
v_call: TRBV7-8; d_call: TRBD1; j_call: TRBJ1-5; clone_size: few; cdr3_length: 15; cdr3_aa: CASTDRGLGNQPQHF; cdr3_nt: TGTGCCAGCACCGACAGGGGGTTGGGGAATCAGCCCCAGCATTTT
v_call: TRBV2; d_call: TRBD1; j_call: TRBJ1-5; clone_size: -; cdr3_length: 15; cdr3_aa: CASRARDRGGQPQHF; cdr3_nt: TGTGCCAGCAGGGCCCGGGACAGGGGAGGACAGCCCCAGCATTTT
v_call: TRBV12-1; d_call: -; j_call: TRBJ2-1; clone_size: once; cdr3_length: 16; cdr3_aa: CASSDSTGQAYNEQFF; cdr3_nt: TGTGCCAGCAGCGACTCGACAGGGCAAGCGTACAATGAGCAGTTCTTC
v_call: TRBV6-5; d_call: TRBD2; j_call: TRBJ2-1; clone_size: -; cdr3_length: 14; cdr3_aa: CASSYSGRSNEQFF; cdr3_nt: TGTGCCAGCAGTTATAGCGGGAGGTCCAATGAGCAGTTCTTC
v_call: TRBV10-3; d_call: TRBD2; j_call: TRBJ2-5; clone_size: -; cdr3_length: 19; cdr3_aa: CAISESMILAGVGRETQYF; cdr3_nt: TGTGCCATCAGTGAGTCGATGATTCTAGCGGGAGTCGGGAGAGAGACCCAGTACTTC
v_call: TRBV7-9; d_call: TRBD2; j_call: TRBJ2-7; clone_size: -; cdr3_length: 16; cdr3_aa: CASSSAGGTRSYEQYF; cdr3_nt: TGTGCCAGCAGCTCGGCGGGGGGGACGCGCTCCTACGAGCAGTACTTC
v_call: TRBV29-1; d_call: TRBD1; j_call: TRBJ1-1; clone_size: few; cdr3_length: 16; cdr3_aa: CSVDGRQGTWDTEAFF; cdr3_nt: TGCAGCGTTGACGGTAGACAGGGTACATGGGACACTGAAGCTTTCTTT
v_call: TRBV27; d_call: -; j_call: TRBJ1-1; clone_size: few; cdr3_length: 11; cdr3_aa: CASHLGAEAFF; cdr3_nt: TGTGCCAGCCACCTCGGGGCTGAAGCTTTCTTT
v_call: TRBV27; d_call: -; j_call: TRBJ1-6; clone_size: -; cdr3_length: 15; cdr3_aa: CASSLLAGINSPLHF; cdr3_nt: TGTGCCAGCAGTTTGCTTGCTGGGATCAATTCACCCCTCCACTTT